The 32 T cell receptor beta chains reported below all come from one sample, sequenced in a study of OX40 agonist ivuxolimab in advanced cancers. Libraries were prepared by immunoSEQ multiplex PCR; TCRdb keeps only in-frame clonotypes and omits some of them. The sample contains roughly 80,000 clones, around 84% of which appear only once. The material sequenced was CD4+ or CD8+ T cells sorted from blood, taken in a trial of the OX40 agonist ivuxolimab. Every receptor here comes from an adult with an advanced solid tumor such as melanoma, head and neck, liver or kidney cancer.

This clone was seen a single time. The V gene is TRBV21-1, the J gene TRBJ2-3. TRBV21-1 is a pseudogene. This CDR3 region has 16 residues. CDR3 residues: CASSKGPQGGTDTQYF. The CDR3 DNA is TGTGCCAGCAGCAAGGGGCCGCAGGGGGGGACAGATACGCAGTATTTT.

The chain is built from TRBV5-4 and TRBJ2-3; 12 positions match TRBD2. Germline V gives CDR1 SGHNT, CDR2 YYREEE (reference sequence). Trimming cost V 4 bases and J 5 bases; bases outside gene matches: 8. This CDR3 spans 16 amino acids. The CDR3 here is CASSASGGAWIDTQYF. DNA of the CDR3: TGTGCCAGCAGCGCTAGCGGGGGGGCCTGGATAGATACGCAGTATTTT.

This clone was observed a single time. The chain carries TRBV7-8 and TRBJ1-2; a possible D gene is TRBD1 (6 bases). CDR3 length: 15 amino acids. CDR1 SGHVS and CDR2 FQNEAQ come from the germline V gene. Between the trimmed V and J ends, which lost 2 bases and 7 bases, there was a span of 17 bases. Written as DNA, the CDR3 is TGTGCCAGCAGCTTAAGACAGGCGGACCCTGGTGGCTACACCTTC. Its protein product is CASSLRQADPGGYTF.

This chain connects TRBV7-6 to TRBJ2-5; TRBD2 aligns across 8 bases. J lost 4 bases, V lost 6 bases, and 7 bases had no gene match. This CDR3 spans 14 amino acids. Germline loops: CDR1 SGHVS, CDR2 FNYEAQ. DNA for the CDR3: TGTGCCAGCAGGGCCCTTAGCGGGGCAGAGACCCAGTACTTC. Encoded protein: CASRALSGAETQYF.

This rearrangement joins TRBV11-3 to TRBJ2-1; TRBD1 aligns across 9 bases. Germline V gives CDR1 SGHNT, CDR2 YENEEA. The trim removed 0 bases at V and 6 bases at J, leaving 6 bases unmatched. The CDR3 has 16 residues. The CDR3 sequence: CASSLEGGQGFNEQFF. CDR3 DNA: TGTGCCAGCAGCTTAGAAGGGGGACAGGGCTTCAATGAGCAGTTCTTC.

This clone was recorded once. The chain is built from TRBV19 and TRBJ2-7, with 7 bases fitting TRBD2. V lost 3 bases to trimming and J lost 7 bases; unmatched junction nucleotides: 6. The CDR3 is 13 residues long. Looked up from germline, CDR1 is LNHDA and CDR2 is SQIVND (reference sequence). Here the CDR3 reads CASSMTGRGEQYF. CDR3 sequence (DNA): TGTGCCAGTAGTATGACTGGGCGGGGGGAGCAGTACTTC.

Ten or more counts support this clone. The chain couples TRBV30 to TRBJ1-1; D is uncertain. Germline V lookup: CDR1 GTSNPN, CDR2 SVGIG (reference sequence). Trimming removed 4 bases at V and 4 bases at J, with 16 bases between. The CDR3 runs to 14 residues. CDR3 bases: TGTGCCTGGAAGGTTTCGGCAGGCATCACTGAAGCTTTCTTT. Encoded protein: CAWKVSAGITEAFF.

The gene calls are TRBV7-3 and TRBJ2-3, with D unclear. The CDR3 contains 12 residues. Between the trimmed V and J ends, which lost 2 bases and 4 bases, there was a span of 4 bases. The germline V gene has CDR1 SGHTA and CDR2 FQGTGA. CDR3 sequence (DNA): TGTGCCAGCAGCTTATGGCCAGATACGCAGTATTTT. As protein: CASSLWPDTQYF. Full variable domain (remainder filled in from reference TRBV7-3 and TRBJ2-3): GAGVSQTPSNKVTEKGKYVELRCDPISGHTALYWYRQSLGQGPEFLIYFQGTGAADDSGLPNDRFFAVRPEGSVSTLKIQRTERGDSAVYLCASSLWPDTQYFGPGTRLTVL.

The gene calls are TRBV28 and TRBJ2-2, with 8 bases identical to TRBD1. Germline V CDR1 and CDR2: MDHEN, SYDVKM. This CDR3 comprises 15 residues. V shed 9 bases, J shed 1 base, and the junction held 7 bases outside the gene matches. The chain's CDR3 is CASKIGTGNTGELFF. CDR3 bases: TGTGCCAGTAAAATAGGGACAGGGAACACCGGGGAGCTGTTTTTT.

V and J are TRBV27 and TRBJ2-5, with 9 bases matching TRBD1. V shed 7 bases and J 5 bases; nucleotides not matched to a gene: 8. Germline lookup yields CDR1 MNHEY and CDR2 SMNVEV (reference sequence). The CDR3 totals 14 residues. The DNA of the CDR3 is TGTGCCAGCATACAAACAGGGGGCAGGGAGACCCAGTACTTC. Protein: CASIQTGGRETQYF.

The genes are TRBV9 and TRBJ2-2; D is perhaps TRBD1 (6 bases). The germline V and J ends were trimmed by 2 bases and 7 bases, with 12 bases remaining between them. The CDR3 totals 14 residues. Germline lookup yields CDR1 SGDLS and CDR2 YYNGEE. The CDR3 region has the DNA TGTGCCAGCAGCGTTTTACAGGGTATCGGGGAGCTGTTTTTT. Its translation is CASSVLQGIGELFF.

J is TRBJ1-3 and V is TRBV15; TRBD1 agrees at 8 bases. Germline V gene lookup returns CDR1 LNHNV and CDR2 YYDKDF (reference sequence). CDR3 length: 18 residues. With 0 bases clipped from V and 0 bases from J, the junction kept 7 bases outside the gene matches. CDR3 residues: CATSRDYPTGVSGNTIYF. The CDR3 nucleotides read TGTGCCACCAGCAGAGATTATCCGACAGGGGTCTCTGGAAACACCATATATTTT.

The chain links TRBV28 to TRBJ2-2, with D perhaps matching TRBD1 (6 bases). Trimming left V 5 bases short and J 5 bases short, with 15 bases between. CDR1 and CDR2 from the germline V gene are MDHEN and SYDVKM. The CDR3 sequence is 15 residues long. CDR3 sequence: CASSRTGQPTGELFF. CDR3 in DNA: TGTGCCAGCAGTCGCACTGGACAGCCTACCGGGGAGCTGTTTTTT.

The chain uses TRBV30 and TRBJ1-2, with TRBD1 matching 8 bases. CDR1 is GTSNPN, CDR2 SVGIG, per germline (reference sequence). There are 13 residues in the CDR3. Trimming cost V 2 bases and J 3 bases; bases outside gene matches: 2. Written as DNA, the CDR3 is TGTGCCTGGAGTCAACAGGGGGACTATGGCTACACCTTC. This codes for CAWSQQGDYGYTF.

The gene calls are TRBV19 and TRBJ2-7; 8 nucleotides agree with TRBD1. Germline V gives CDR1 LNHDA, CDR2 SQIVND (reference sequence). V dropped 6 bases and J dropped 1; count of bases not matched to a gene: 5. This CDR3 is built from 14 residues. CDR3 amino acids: CASSLDRVSYEQYF. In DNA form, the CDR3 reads TGTGCCAGTAGCCTGGACAGGGTATCCTACGAGCAGTACTTC.

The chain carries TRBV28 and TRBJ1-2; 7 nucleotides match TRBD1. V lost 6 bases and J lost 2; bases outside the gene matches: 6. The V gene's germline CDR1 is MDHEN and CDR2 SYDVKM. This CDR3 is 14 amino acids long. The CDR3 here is CASRWDSRNYGYTF. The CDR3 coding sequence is TGTGCCAGCAGGTGGGACAGTAGAAACTATGGCTACACCTTC.

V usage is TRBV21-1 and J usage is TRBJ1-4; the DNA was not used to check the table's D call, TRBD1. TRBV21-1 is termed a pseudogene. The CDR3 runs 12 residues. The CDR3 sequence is CASWPTNEKLFF. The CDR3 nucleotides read TGTGCCAGCTGGCCAACTAATGAAAAACTGTTTTTT.

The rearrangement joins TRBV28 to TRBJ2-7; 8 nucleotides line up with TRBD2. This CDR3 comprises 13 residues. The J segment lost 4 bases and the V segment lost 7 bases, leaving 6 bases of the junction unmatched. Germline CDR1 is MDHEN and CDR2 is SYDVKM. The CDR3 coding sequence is TGTGCCAGCACCGGGGGGGTTCAATACGAGCAGTACTTC. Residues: CASTGGVQYEQYF. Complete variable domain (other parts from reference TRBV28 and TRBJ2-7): DVKVTQSSRYLVKRTGEKVFLECVQDMDHENMFWYRQDPGLGLRLIYFSYDVKMKEKGDIPEGYSVSREKKERFSLILESASTNQTSMYLCASTGGVQYEQYFGPGTRLTVT.

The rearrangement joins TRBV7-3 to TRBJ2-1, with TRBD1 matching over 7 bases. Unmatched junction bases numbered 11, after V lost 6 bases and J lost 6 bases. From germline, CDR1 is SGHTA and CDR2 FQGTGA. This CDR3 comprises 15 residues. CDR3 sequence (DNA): TGTGCCAGCAGATTAGAGGCAGGGGGAATCAATGAGCAGTTCTTC. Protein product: CASRLEAGGINEQFF.

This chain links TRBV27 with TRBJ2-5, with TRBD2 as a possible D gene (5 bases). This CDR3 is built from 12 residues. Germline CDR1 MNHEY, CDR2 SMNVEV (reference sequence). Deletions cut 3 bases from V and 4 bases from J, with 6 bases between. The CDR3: CASSFAGETQYF. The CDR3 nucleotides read TGTGCCAGCAGTTTCGCGGGAGAGACCCAGTACTTC.

The CDR3 sequence: CASSQTVRNTEAFF. CDR3 nucleotide sequence: TGTGCCAGCAGCCAGACGGTCAGGAACACTGAAGCTTTCTTT. This chain uses TRBV6-8 with TRBJ1-1; D is unclear. CDR3 length: 14 residues. V was shortened by 6 bases and J by 1 base, with 12 bases between the two germline ends. CDR1 is MNHGY and CDR2 is SAAAGT in the germline V gene.

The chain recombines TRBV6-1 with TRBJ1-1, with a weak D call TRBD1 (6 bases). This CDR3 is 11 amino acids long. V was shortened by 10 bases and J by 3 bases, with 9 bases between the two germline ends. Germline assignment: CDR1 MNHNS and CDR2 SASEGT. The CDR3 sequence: CATTGYTEAFF. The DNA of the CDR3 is TGTGCCACCACAGGGTACACTGAAGCTTTCTTT.

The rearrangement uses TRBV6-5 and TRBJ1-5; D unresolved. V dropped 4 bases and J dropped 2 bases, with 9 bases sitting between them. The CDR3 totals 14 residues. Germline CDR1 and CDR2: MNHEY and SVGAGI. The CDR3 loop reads CASSSVVGNQPQHF. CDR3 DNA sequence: TGTGCCAGCAGTTCAGTGGTGGGCAATCAGCCCCAGCATTTT.

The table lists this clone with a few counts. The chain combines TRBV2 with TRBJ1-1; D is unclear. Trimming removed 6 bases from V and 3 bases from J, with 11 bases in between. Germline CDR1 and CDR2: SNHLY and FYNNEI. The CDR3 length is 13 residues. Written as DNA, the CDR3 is TGTGCCAGCAGGGCCGGGAGGGACACTGAAGCTTTCTTT. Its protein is CASRAGRDTEAFF.

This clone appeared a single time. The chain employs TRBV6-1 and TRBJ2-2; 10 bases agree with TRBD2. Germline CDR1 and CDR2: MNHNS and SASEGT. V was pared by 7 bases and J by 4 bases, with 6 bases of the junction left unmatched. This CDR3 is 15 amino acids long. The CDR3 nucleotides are TGTGCCAGCATCTTGAGCGGGGGGGCCACCGGGGAGCTGTTTTTT. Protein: CASILSGGATGELFF.

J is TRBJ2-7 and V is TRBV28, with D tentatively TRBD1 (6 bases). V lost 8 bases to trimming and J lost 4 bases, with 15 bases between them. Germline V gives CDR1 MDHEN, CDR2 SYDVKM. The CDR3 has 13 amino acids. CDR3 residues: CASEQGSPYEQYF. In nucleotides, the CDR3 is TGTGCCAGCGAACAGGGCAGCCCATACGAGCAGTACTTC.

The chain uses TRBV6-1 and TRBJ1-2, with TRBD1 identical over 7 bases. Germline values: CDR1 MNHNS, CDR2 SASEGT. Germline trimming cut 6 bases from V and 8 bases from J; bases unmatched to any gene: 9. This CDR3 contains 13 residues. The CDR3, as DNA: TGTGCCAGCAGACTCAGTACAGGGGTGGGCTACACCTTC. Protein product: CASRLSTGVGYTF.

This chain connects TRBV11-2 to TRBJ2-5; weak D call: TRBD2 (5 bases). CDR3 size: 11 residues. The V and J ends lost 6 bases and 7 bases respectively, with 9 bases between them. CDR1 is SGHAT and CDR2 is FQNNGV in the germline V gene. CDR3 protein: CASSLEGTQYF. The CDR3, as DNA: TGTGCCAGCAGTCTCGAGGGGACCCAGTACTTC.

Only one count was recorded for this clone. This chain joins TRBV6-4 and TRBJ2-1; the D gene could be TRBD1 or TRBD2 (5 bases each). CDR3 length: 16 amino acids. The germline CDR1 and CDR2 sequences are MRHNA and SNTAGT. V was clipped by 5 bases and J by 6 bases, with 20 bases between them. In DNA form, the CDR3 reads TGTGCCAGCAGTCCCACAGGACTTAGACCCCTCAATGAGCAGTTCTTC. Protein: CASSPTGLRPLNEQFF.

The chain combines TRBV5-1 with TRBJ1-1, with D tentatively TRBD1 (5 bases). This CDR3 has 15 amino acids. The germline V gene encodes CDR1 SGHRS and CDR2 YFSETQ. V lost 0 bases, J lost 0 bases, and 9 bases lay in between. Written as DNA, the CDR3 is TGCGCCAGCAGCTTGGGCGACAGCCTGAACACTGAAGCTTTCTTT. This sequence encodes CASSLGDSLNTEAFF.

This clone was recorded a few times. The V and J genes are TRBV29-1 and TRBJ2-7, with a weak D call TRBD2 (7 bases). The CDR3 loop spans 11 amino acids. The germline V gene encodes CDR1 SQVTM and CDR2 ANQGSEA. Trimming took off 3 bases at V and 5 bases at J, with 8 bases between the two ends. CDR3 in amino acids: CSVEGGHEQYF. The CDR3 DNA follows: TGCAGCGTTGAGGGGGGGCACGAGCAGTACTTC.

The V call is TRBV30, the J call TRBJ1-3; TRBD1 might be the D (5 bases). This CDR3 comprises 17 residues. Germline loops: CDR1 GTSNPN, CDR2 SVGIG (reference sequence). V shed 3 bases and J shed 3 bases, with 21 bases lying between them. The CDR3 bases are TGTGCCTGGAGGGGGGATCAGGGCAAGGGTTTTGGAAACACCATATATTTT. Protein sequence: CAWRGDQGKGFGNTIYF.